The sequence of this T cell receptor beta chain was determined in a study of blood T cell repertoires in COVID-19. Repertoires were generated with immunoSEQ multiplex PCR, while TCRdb's copy carries only in-frame clones and drops some. The table has approximately 100,000 clones, approximately 88% seen once; the top ten hold over 20%. The CDR3 length is 16 residues. The V gene's germline CDR1 is SSHAT and CDR2 FNYEAQ (reference sequence). This clone was seen only once. At one end, the junction sequence differs from germline, possibly due to a read error. Material for sequencing was peripheral blood. The genes are TRBV7-7 and TRBJ2-4; a possible D gene is TRBD1 (6 bases). The sequence was collected from a man aged 55 to 70 with acute or convalescent COVID-19. The CDR3 sequence is CASSWTENLAKNIQYF. The CDR3 coding sequence is TGTGCTAGCAGCTGGACAGAGAACTTAGCCAAAAACATTCAGTACTTC.